This T cell receptor (beta chain) was documented in a study of quantifying T cell responses using KT2 cells. About the research overall: RNA was reverse transcribed with TCR alpha and beta constant-region primers.

V lost 7 bases and J 5 bases, leaving 11 bases between the germline ends. The CDR3 consists of 11 residues. The germline V gene has CDR1 DFQATT and CDR2 SNEGSKA (reference sequence). A few counts support this clonotype. The cDNA 3' end received a ligated oligonucleotide with a UMI. First-round PCR used about 4 cycles and beta primers RC1.1 and RC1.2 covering TRBC1 and TRBC2. Starting with the second PCR, alpha and beta TCR chains went through separate processing. TCRdb reanalysed the UMI-ligation and nested PCR reads using MiXCR and keeps one entry per CDR3 protein. The profile shows fewer than 50,000 distinct CDR3 sequences, around 15% of them singletons.

This receptor was taken from a human donor. The specimen was PBMCs spiked with cells of the T cell clone KT2. The chain combines TRBV20-1 with TRBJ2-5; no clear D. CDR3 DNA sequence: TGCAGTGTCCCGATCACGGAGACCCAGTACTTC. Translating it yields CSVPITETQYF.